This note documents a single TCR beta chain sequence. The data stem from a study of blood T cell repertoires in COVID-19. This CDR3 is built from 14 residues. V gave up 1 base and J gave up 4 bases, with 10 bases separating them. Germline lookup yields CDR1 MGHRA and CDR2 YSYEKL. Clones were read by immunoSEQ multiplex PCR, and TCRdb kept only the in-frame ones, dropping some. The repertoire holds about 110,000 clones, around four fifths seen once, with 18% in the top ten. What was sequenced was peripheral blood. V and J are TRBV4-1 and TRBJ1-2; tentative D call: TRBD1 (6 bases). This TCR derives from a woman in her sixties or seventies with acute or convalescent COVID-19. DNA of the CDR3: TGCGCCAGCAGCCAAGTCAGGGACACCTATGGCTACACCTTC. Its protein is CASSQVRDTYGYTF.